The clone carrying this T cell receptor (beta chain) showed up just a few times. This entry comes from a study of CD8 T cells in ankylosing spondylitis. The V and J ends lost 4 bases and 2 bases respectively, with 14 bases between them. The V gene's germline CDR1 is LGHDT and CDR2 YNNKEL (reference sequence). This CDR3 region has 15 residues. TCRdb reanalysed the 5' RACE reads using MiXCR and keeps one entry per CDR3 protein. The sample has some 350,000 distinct CDR3 sequences; roughly 15% are singletons. Sequencing was carried out using blood, either unsorted or a sorted T cell fraction (not recorded which). The sequence was collected from a male donor with ankylosing spondylitis or in good health (not recorded which). The chain has TRBV3-1 and TRBJ2-5; D is unresolved. CDR3 amino acids: CASSRATGWQETQYF. CDR3 sequence (DNA): TGTGCCAGCAGCCGAGCAACGGGTTGGCAAGAGACCCAGTACTTC.